This TCR beta chain was documented in a study of CD8 T cells in Susac syndrome. CDR1 is MDHEN and CDR2 is SYDVKM in the germline V gene. After removal of 7 bases from V and 5 bases from J, the junction contained 4 bases not matched to a gene. The length of the CDR3 is 12 residues. Random hexamers were used to reverse transcribe the RNA input (0.5 to 1 ug). The TCR beta CDR3 was amplified by immunoSEQ multiplex PCR across 54 Vbeta, 13 Jbeta. MiXCR, applied by TCRdb to the immunoSEQ multiplex PCR reads, yields one record per CDR3 protein. The sample records over 100,000 distinct CDR3 sequences, around 97% being singletons. TEMRA cells were FACS-enriched, and CD8+ and CD4+ T cells were isolated negatively.

The sequenced material came from CD4+ T cells from PBMCs. The sequence was obtained from a human donor in good health. The chain employs TRBV28 and TRBJ1-2, with 7 bases lining up with TRBD1. For the CDR3, the DNA is TGTGCCAGCACCTCGGGACAGTATGGCTACACCTTC. This encodes CASTSGQYGYTF.